This T cell receptor beta chain was sequenced for a study of T-cell reconstitution after alpha-beta-depleted transplantation in children. Germline CDR1 and CDR2: SGHTA and FQGNSA. The CDR3 runs to 14 residues. Unique molecular identifiers were incorporated into the prepared TCRbeta library. TCRdb reanalysed the PCR reads using MiXCR and keeps one entry per CDR3 protein. Of about 160,000 distinct CDR3 sequences listed, more than 9.5% are singletons. A word on this clonotype: Its antigen is unknown. The missing conserved phenylalanine or tryptophan at the end of this CDR3 makes a read error likely.

Findings of the study overall: Hyperexpanded clones declined; after one year, newly produced T cells mostly supplied diversity. At day 60, the high TCRbeta diversity found in some patients originated from recipient T cells and thymic progenitors that had survived. Reportedly, roughly two months post-transplant, alpha-beta T cells arose from several hundred expanded graft clones.

The chain has TRBV7-2 and TRBJ2-7; D is uncertain. The sequence was collected from a boy between 2 and 10 years old with acute myeloid leukemia, due to receive a stem cell transplant. The sample was PBMCs, taken before TCRalphabeta/CD19-depleted stem cell transplant. DNA for the CDR3: TGTGCCAGCAGCACCGAAAGACATTCCTTCGAGCAGTACTCC. It specifies CASSTERHSFEQYS.